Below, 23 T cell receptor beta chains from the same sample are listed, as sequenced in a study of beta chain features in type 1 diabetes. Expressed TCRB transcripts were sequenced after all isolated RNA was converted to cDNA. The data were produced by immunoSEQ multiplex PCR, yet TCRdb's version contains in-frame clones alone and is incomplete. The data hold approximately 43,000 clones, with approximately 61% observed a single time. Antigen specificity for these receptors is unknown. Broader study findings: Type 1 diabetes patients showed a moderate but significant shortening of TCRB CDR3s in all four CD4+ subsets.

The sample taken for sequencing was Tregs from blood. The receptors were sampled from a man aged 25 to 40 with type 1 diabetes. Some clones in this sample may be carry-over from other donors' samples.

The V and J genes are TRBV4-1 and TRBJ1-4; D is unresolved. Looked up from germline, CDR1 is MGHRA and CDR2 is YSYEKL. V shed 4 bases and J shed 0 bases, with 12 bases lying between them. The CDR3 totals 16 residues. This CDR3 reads CASSRGDSATNEKLFF. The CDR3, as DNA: TGCGCCAGCAGCCGCGGAGATTCTGCAACTAATGAAAAACTGTTTTTT.

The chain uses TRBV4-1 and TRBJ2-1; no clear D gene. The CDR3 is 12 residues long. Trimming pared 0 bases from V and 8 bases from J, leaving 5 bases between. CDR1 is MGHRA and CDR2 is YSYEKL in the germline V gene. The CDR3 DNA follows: TGCGCCAGCAGCCAAGATCCGGATGAGCAGTTCTTC. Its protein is CASSQDPDEQFF.

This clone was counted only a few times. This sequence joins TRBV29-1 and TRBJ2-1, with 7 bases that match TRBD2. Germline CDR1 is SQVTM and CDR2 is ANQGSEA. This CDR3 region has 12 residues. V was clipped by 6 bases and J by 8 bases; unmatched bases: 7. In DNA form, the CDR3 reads TGCAGCGTGCTGGCCCGGGGGGATGAGCAGTTCTTC. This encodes CSVLARGDEQFF.

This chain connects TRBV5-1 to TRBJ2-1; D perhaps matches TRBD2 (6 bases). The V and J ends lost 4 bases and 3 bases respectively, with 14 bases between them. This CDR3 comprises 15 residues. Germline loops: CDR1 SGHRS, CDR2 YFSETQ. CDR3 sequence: CASSPVGGFYNEQFF. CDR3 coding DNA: TGCGCCAGCAGCCCGGTGGGGGGTTTCTACAATGAGCAGTTCTTC.

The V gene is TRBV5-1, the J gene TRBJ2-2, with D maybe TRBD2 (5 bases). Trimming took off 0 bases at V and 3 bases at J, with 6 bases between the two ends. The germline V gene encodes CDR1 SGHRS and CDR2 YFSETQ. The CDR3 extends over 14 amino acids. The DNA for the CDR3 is TGCGCCAGCAGCTTGGGTAGCGACACCGGGGAGCTGTTTTTT. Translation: CASSLGSDTGELFF.

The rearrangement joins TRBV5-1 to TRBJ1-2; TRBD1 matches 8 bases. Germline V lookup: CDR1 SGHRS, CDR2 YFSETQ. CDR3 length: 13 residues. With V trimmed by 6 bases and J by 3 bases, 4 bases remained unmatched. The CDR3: CASTPDRDYGYTF. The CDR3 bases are TGCGCCAGCACCCCGGACAGGGACTATGGCTACACCTTC.

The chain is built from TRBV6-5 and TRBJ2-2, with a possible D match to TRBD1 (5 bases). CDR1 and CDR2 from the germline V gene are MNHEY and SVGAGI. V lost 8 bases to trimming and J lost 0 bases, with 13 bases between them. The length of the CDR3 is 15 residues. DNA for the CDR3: TGTGCCAGCCGTCTGTGGACAACGAACACCGGGGAGCTGTTTTTT. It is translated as CASRLWTTNTGELFF.

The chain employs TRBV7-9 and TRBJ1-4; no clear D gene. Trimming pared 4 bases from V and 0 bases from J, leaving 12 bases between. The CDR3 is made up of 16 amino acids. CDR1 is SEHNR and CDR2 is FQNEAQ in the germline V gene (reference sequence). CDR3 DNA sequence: TGTGCCAGCAGCTCGGAGAGGAAGGCAACTAATGAAAAACTGTTTTTT. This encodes CASSSERKATNEKLFF.

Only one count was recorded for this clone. CDR3 loop: CASSLQGVTEAFF. The CDR3, as DNA: TGTGCCAGCAGCCTACAGGGGGTAACTGAAGCTTTCTTT. The J gene is TRBJ1-1, the V gene TRBV7-9; the match to TRBD1 covers 8 bases. This CDR3 contains 13 residues. The germline V gene encodes CDR1 SEHNR and CDR2 FQNEAQ (reference sequence). The V gene end was trimmed by 5 bases and the J gene end by 5 bases; junction bases not matched to a gene: 4.

Written as DNA, the CDR3 is TGTGCCAGCATGGGACAGCTGAACACTGAAGCTTTCTTT. Translating gives CASMGQLNTEAFF. This sequence joins TRBV27 and TRBJ1-1; 7 bases line up with TRBD1. Germline assignment: CDR1 MNHEY and CDR2 SMNVEV (reference sequence). The CDR3 extends over 13 amino acids. Trimming removed 7 bases from V and 0 bases from J; junction bases left unmatched: 2.

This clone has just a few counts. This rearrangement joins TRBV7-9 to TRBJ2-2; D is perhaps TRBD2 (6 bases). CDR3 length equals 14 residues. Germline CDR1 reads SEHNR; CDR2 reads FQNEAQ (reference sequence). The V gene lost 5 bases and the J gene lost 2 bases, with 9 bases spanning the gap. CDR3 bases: TGTGCCAGCAGCGAACTAGCAAACACCGGGGAGCTGTTTTTT. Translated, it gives CASSELANTGELFF.

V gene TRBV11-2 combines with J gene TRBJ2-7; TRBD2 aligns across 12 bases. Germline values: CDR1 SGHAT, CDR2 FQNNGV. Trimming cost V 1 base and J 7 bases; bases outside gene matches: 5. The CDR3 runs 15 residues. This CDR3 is CASSLGLAGGNEQYF. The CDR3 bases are TGTGCCAGCAGCTTAGGGCTAGCGGGGGGGAATGAGCAGTACTTC.

CDR3 DNA sequence: TGTGCCAGCAGTTTGGGCGACAGGTCCACTGAAGCTTTCTTT. Protein product: CASSLGDRSTEAFF. The chain combines TRBV28 with TRBJ1-1; possible D gene TRBD1, 6 bases. CDR1 is MDHEN and CDR2 is SYDVKM in the germline V gene. Trimming removed 3 bases from V and 4 bases from J, with 12 bases in between. The CDR3 runs to 14 residues.

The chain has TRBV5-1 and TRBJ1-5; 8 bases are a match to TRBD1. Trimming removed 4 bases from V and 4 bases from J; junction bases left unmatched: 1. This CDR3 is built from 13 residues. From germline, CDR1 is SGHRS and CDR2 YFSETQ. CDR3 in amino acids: CASSRQGNQPQHF. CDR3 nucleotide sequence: TGCGCCAGCAGCCGACAGGGGAATCAGCCCCAGCATTTT.

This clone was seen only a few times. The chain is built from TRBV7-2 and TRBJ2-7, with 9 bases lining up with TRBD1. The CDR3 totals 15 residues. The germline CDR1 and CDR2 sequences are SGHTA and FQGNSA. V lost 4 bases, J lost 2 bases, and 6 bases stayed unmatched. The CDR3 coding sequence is TGTGCCAGCAGCTCGAGACAGGGGGGGCCCTACGAGCAGTACTTC. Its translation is CASSSRQGGPYEQYF.

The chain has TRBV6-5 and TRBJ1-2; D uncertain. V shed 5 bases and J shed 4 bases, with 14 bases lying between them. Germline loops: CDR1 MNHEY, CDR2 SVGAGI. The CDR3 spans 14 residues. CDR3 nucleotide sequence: TGTGCCAGCAGTGCCTCCCGGCGGTTCTATGGCTACACCTTC. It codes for CASSASRRFYGYTF.

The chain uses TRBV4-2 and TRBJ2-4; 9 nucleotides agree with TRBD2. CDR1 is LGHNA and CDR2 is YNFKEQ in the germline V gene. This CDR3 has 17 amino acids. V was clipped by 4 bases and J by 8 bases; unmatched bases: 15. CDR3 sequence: CASSPDRGRGGGHIQYF. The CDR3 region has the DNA TGTGCCAGCAGCCCGGACAGAGGGCGGGGGGGCGGTCACATTCAGTACTTC.

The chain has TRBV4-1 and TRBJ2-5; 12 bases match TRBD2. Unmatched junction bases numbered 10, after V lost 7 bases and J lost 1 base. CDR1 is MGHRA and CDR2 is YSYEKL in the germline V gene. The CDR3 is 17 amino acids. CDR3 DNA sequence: TGCGCCAGCACCAAAGGAGGACTAGCGGGAATCCAAGAGACCCAGTACTTC. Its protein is CASTKGGLAGIQETQYF.

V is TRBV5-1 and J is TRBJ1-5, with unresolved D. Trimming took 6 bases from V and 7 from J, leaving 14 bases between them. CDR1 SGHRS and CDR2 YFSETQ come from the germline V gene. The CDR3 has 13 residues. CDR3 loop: CASKSGEGQPQHF. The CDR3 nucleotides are TGCGCCAGCAAGTCCGGGGAGGGCCAGCCCCAGCATTTT.

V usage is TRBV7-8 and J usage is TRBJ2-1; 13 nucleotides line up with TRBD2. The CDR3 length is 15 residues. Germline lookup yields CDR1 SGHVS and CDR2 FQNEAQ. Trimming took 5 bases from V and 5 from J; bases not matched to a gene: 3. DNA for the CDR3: TGTGCCAGCAGCGCCGGACTAGCGGGGGACAATGAGCAGTTCTTC. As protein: CASSAGLAGDNEQFF.

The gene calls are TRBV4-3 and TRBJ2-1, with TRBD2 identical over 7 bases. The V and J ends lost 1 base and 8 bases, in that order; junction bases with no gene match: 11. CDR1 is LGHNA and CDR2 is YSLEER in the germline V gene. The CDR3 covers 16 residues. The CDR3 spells CASSQGAGSKLDEQFF. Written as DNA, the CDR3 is TGCGCCAGCAGCCAAGGAGCGGGGTCAAAATTGGATGAGCAGTTCTTC.

The CDR3 protein is CASSEQGLGGYTF. The CDR3 DNA reads TGTGCCAGCAGTGAACAGGGTTTGGGTGGCTACACCTTC. The chain employs TRBV6-1 and TRBJ1-2; maybe TRBD1 (5 bases). Looked up from germline, CDR1 is MNHNS and CDR2 is SASEGT. This CDR3 spans 13 amino acids. Trimming removed 2 bases from V and 7 bases from J, with 11 bases in between.

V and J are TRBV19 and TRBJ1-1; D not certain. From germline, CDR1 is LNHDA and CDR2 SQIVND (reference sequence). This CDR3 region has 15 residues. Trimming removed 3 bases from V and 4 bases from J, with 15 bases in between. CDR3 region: CASSMRKGAGTEAFF. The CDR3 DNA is TGTGCCAGTAGTATGAGAAAGGGCGCGGGCACTGAAGCTTTCTTT.